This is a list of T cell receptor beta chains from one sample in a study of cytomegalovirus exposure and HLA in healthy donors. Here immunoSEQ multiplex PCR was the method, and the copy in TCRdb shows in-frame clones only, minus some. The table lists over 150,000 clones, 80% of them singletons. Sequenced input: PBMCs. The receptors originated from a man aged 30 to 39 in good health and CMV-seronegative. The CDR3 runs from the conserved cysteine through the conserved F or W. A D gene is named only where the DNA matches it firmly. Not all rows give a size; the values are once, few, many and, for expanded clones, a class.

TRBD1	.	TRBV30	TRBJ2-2	TGTGCCTGGAGTGGGGGACAGTTCGCGAACACCGGGGAGCTGTTTTTT	CAWSGGQFANTGELFF
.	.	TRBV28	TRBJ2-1	TGTGCCAGCAGTTTGGGTCCTTGGGGGCTCAACAATGAGCAGTTCTTC	CASSLGPWGLNNEQFF
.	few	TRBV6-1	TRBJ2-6	TGTGCCAGCAGTGCAGGGCTTGAGGCCAACGTCCTGACTTTC	CASSAGLEANVLTF
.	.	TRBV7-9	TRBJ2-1	TGTGCCAGCAGCTTAGCCCAGGGAACCTACAATGAGCAGTTCTTC	CASSLAQGTYNEQFF
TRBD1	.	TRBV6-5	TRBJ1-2	TGTGCCACAGGAGGGGACAGGGCACCCTATGGCTACACCTTC	CATGGDRAPYGYTF
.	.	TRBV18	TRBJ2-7	TGTGCCAGCTCACGGGCGCAGTACGAGCAGTACTTC	CASSRAQYEQYF
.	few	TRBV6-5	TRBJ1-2	TGTGCCTCGAGGGGGGGAGGAGGTGGCTACACCTTC	CASRGGGGGYTF
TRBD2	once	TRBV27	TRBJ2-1	TGTGCCAGCAGTTTAATGGGGCGGGAGGGCCGGGATGAGCAGTTCTTC	CASSLMGREGRDEQFF
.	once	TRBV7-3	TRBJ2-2	TGTGCCAGCAGCTTAACACTTGGGGACTCCCCCAAAGACACCGGGGAGCTGTTTTTT	CASSLTLGDSPKDTGELFF
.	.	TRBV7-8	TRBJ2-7	TGTGCCAGCAGCTTAGAACCCCAGTCTTACGAGCAGTACTTC	CASSLEPQSYEQYF
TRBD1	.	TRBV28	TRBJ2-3	TGTGCCAGCAGTTTAGACAGGGCTAGCACAGATACGCAGTATTTT	CASSLDRASTDTQYF
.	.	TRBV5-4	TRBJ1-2	TGTGCCAGCAGCCTTGGCGGGGGGCCTAACTATGGCTACACCTTC	CASSLGGGPNYGYTF
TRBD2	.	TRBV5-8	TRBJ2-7	TGTGCCAGCGAGGGACTAGCGGTCCGGGAGCAGTACTTC	CASEGLAVREQYF
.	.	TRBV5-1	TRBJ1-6	TGCGCCAGCAGACCCCTCGAGGGAGGAGGATCACCCCTCCACTTT	CASRPLEGGGSPLHF
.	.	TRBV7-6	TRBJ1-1	TGTGCCAGCAGCTTAGGGGTGGGCGGGATTGAAGCTTTCTTT	CASSLGVGGIEAFF
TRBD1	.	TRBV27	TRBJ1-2	TGTGCCAGCAGTGGAGGACAGGGGAATGGCTACACCTTC	CASSGGQGNGYTF
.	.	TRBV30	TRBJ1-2	TGTGCCTGGAGTCCGGGGGACGGCTATGGCTACACCTTC	CAWSPGDGYGYTF
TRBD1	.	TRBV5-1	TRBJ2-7	TGCGCCAGCAGCTTGGCAGGGGGTGGCGGGCAGTACTTC	CASSLAGGGGQYF
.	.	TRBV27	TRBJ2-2	TGTGCCAGCAGTTCGTCGGATTCTATAACGGGCGGGGAGCTGTTTTTT	CASSSSDSITGGELFF
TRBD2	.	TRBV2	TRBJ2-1	TGTGCCAGCGGATGGCTAGCGGGAGTCGCTGAGCAGTTCTTC	CASGWLAGVAEQFF
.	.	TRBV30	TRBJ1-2	TGTGCCTGGAGGGGCTCCTCAGGGGTTGGCTACACCTTC	CAWRGSSGVGYTF
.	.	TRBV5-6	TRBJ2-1	TGTGCCAGCAGCGGGGGACTCTCTAATGAGCAGTTCTTC	CASSGGLSNEQFF
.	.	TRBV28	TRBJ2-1	TGTGCCAGCAGTCAGAGGAGCTCCTACAATGAGCAGTTCTTC	CASSQRSSYNEQFF
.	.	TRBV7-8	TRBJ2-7	TGTGCCAGCAGCCGCCGAGGGCCGGAAACGAGCTCCTACGAGCAGTACTTC	CASSRRGPETSSYEQYF
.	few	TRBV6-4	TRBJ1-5	TGTGCCAGCAGTGACCCCAGTCGCAATCAGCCCCAGCATTTT	CASSDPSRNQPQHF
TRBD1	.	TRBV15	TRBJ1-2	TGTGCCACCAGCAGAAGGACGACAGGGTTTAATGGCTACACCTTC	CATSRRTTGFNGYTF
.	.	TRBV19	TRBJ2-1	TGTGCCAGTAGGACCTCCAGGGGCGATGAGCAGTTCTTC	CASRTSRGDEQFF
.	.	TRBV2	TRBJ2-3	TGTGCCAGCAGTGAAGGGGCTACTAGCACAGATACGCAGTATTTT	CASSEGATSTDTQYF
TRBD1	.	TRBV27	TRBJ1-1	TGTGCCAGCAGTCCCCCCGGACAGGTCACTGAAGCTTTCTTT	CASSPPGQVTEAFF
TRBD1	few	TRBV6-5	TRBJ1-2	TGTGCCAGCAGGGGACAGATACTAAACTATGGCTACACCTTC	CASRGQILNYGYTF
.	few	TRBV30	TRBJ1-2	TGTGCCTGGAGTCACGGGACACTGAGACTCTTC	CAWSHGTLRLF
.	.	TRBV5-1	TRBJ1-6	TGCGCCAGCCGGGAAGGGAATTCACCCCTCCACTTT	CASREGNSPLHF